The 29 T cell receptor beta chains below come from one sample, sequenced in a study of blood T cell repertoires in COVID-19. Profiled with immunoSEQ multiplex PCR; TCRdb holds only in-frame clones, not every one. The sample shows 140,000 or so clones, about 80% of them seen only once. Sequenced sample: peripheral blood. Source of these receptors: a human donor in a cohort sampled during active COVID-19.

J is TRBJ2-1 and V is TRBV7-9; tentative D call: TRBD2 (6 bases). Between the trimmed V and J ends, which lost 0 bases and 7 bases, there was a span of 13 bases. The CDR3 has 15 amino acids. CDR1 is SEHNR and CDR2 is FQNEAQ in the germline V gene (reference sequence). CDR3 residues: CASSLARPLANEQFF. CDR3 nucleotides: TGTGCCAGCAGCTTAGCTAGACCTCTAGCGAATGAGCAGTTCTTC.

V gene TRBV11-2 combines with J gene TRBJ2-3, with TRBD2 matching over 8 bases. The CDR3 runs to 15 residues. CDR1 SGHAT and CDR2 FQNNGV come from the germline V gene. J gave up 0 bases and V 5 bases, and 4 bases lay outside the gene matches. The CDR3 spells CASSTLAESTDTQYF. The DNA for the CDR3 is TGTGCCAGCAGCACACTAGCGGAAAGCACAGATACGCAGTATTTT.

The sample holds a few counts of this clone. The gene calls are TRBV7-3 and TRBJ2-3, with 15 bases identical to TRBD2. V was pared by 5 bases and J by 2 bases, with 5 bases of the junction left unmatched. The length of the CDR3 is 17 residues. The germline CDR1 and CDR2 sequences are SGHTA and FQGTGA. The chain's CDR3 is CASSKGTSGGFTDTQYF. CDR3 DNA sequence: TGTGCCAGCAGCAAAGGGACTAGCGGGGGGTTCACAGATACGCAGTATTTT.

The rearrangement joins TRBV2 to TRBJ1-5; the D gene is possibly TRBD1 (5 bases). CDR1 and CDR2 from the germline V gene are SNHLY and FYNNEI. CDR3 length equals 15 residues. Trimming cost V 8 bases and J 0 bases, with 14 bases left between them. CDR3 sequence reads: CASSRQGNSNQPQHF. For the CDR3, the DNA is TGTGCCAGCTCGAGGCAGGGTAATAGCAATCAGCCCCAGCATTTT.

CDR3 in DNA: TGTGCCAGCAGGAAAGAGAGTGGGGGCTACTCTGGAAACACCATATATTTT. It specifies CASRKESGGYSGNTIYF. This chain uses TRBV2 with TRBJ1-3; a weak D match, TRBD1 (6 bases). Germline V gene lookup returns CDR1 SNHLY and CDR2 FYNNEI. Trimming shortened V by 6 bases and J by 0 bases, and 18 bases separated the two germline ends. The CDR3 totals 17 residues.

This chain uses TRBV12-2 with TRBJ1-1; the table's D call, TRBD1, was not checked against the DNA. TRBV12-2 is recorded as a pseudogene. CDR3 length: 16 residues. The CDR3 DNA sequence: TGTGCAAGTCGCTTTCCGACAGAAATACCGAACACTGAAGCTTTCTTT. Translation: CASRFPTEIPNTEAFF.

The rearrangement uses TRBV19 and TRBJ1-1, with D maybe TRBD1 (6 bases). V was shortened by 7 bases and J by 2 bases, with 14 bases between the two germline ends. This CDR3 has 14 residues. The V gene's germline CDR1 is LNHDA and CDR2 SQIVND (reference sequence). The CDR3 sequence: CASKKGDINTEAFF. The CDR3 DNA is TGTGCCAGTAAAAAAGGGGACATCAACACTGAAGCTTTCTTT. The full variable domain, in which reference TRBV19 and TRBJ1-1 provide the parts outside the CDR3, is DGGITQSPKYLFRKEGQNVTLSCEQNLNHDAMYWYRQDPGQGLRLIYYSQIVNDFQKGDIAEGYSVSREKKESFPLTVTSAQKNPTAFYLCASKKGDINTEAFFGQGTRLTVV.

The J gene is TRBJ2-1, the V gene TRBV7-9; 10 bases line up with TRBD2. Germline-derived CDR1 and CDR2 are SEHNR and FQNEAQ (reference sequence). The CDR3 length is 15 residues. V lost 5 bases and J lost 4; bases outside the gene matches: 5. The CDR3 loop reads CASSPKLAGYNEQFF. The CDR3 coding sequence is TGTGCCAGCAGCCCAAAACTAGCGGGGTACAATGAGCAGTTCTTC. Full variable domain (remainder filled in from reference TRBV7-9 and TRBJ2-1): DTGVSQNPRHKITKRGQNVTFRCDPISEHNRLYWYRQTLGQGPEFLTYFQNEAQLEKSRLLSDRFSAERPKGSFSTLEIQRTEQGDSAMYLCASSPKLAGYNEQFFGPGTRLTVL.

V usage is TRBV14 and J usage is TRBJ2-6; 10 bases agree with TRBD1. From germline, CDR1 is SGHDN and CDR2 FVKESK. The CDR3 totals 14 residues. V trimming: 6 bases; J trimming: 16 bases; junction bases outside the gene matches: 12. CDR3 in amino acids: CASSLLTGGEMLTF. CDR3 bases: TGTGCCAGCAGTTTGCTGACAGGGGGCGAGATGCTGACTTTC.

This clone was counted only a few times. This chain joins TRBV18 and TRBJ1-3; D remains ambiguous. In germline, CDR1 is KGHSH, CDR2 LQKENI. Between the trimmed V and J ends, which lost 3 bases and 5 bases, there was a span of 8 bases. This CDR3 is 13 amino acids long. CDR3 bases: TGTGCCAGCTCACCGGAGTTGCGAAACACCATATATTTT. Translated, it gives CASSPELRNTIYF.

The genes are TRBV7-3 and TRBJ2-1, with 11 bases matching TRBD2. The CDR3 spans 15 residues. Germline V gene data show CDR1 as SGHTA and CDR2 as FQGTGA. V was pared by 5 bases and J by 9 bases, with 9 bases of the junction left unmatched. The CDR3, as DNA: TGTGCCAGCAGCGCGACTAGCGGGGCATCGGGTGAGCAGTTCTTC. It codes for CASSATSGASGEQFF.

This chain joins TRBV29-1 and TRBJ2-1, with 11 positions matching TRBD2. V shed 0 bases, J shed 4 bases, and the junction held 8 bases outside the gene matches. CDR1 is SQVTM and CDR2 is ANQGSEA in the germline V gene. The CDR3 has 17 amino acids. The CDR3 region is CSVEDRLAGGLYNEQFF. DNA of the CDR3: TGCAGCGTTGAAGATCGGCTAGCGGGGGGTCTTTACAATGAGCAGTTCTTC.

This clone was counted a few times. The V call is TRBV6-1, the J call TRBJ2-7; 9 bases align to TRBD2. With 3 bases clipped from V and 4 bases from J, the junction kept 4 bases outside the gene matches. CDR1 and CDR2 from the germline V gene are MNHNS and SASEGT. This CDR3 has 14 amino acids. The CDR3 DNA follows: TGTGCCAGCAGTGATCGGCGGGAGGGGTACGAGCAGTACGTC. Translation gives CASSDRREGYEQYV.

The chain is built from TRBV19 and TRBJ1-6; 8 bases map to TRBD1. CDR3 length: 22 amino acids. J was trimmed by 0 bases and V by 0 bases; bases with no gene match: 16. Germline-derived CDR1 and CDR2 are LNHDA and SQIVND (reference sequence). The CDR3 DNA reads TGTGCCAGTAGTATAGACTACGGGACAGGTGGGGGACTCGACTCCTATAATTCACCCCTCCACTTT. This translates into CASSIDYGTGGGLDSYNSPLHF.

The V and J genes are TRBV9 and TRBJ1-4; 8 bases are shared with TRBD1. Per germline, CDR1 SGDLS and CDR2 YYNGEE. The length of the CDR3 is 16 residues. Trimming took 0 bases from V and 8 from J; bases not matched to a gene: 9. For the CDR3, the DNA is TGTGCCAGCAGCGTAGGGGCCCTCGGGACAGGCGAAAAACTGTTTTTT. As protein: CASSVGALGTGEKLFF.

The rearrangement links TRBV19 to TRBJ1-5, with D possibly matching TRBD1 (5 bases). Germline lookup yields CDR1 LNHDA and CDR2 SQIVND (reference sequence). The CDR3 contains 13 residues. V was clipped by 5 bases and J by 3 bases, with 8 bases between them. The CDR3 region is CASSQGNNQPQHF. DNA of the CDR3: TGTGCCAGTAGTCAGGGAAACAATCAGCCCCAGCATTTT.

This chain joins TRBV10-1 and TRBJ1-1; 8 positions agree with TRBD1. This CDR3 spans 15 amino acids. Unmatched junction bases numbered 7, after V lost 0 bases and J lost 7 bases. Germline CDR1 is WNHNN and CDR2 is SYGVQD (reference sequence). CDR3 protein: CASSESWTGSNEAFF. The CDR3 DNA is TGCGCCAGCAGTGAGTCGTGGACAGGGAGCAATGAAGCTTTCTTT.

For the CDR3, the DNA is TGCGCCAGCAGCCCAGCCGGGACAGGGGATGGCTACACCTTC. It specifies CASSPAGTGDGYTF. V is TRBV5-1 and J is TRBJ1-2, with 10 bases fitting TRBD1. The length of the CDR3 is 14 residues. The trim removed 4 bases at V and 6 bases at J, leaving 6 bases unmatched. Per the germline V gene, CDR1 is SGHRS and CDR2 is YFSETQ.

The chain carries TRBV13 and TRBJ2-5, with 11 bases matching TRBD2. The DNA end is more similar to TRBJ2-7, so the J call may be wrong. Germline loops: CDR1 PRHDT, CDR2 FYEKMQ (reference sequence). The CDR3 is 17 amino acids. The CDR3 here is CASSPQAGTSGGYEQYF. For the CDR3, the DNA is TGTGCCAGCAGTCCGCAAGCGGGAACTAGCGGGGGCTACGAGCAGTACTTC.

The chain links TRBV21-1 to TRBJ2-4; the DNA was not compared with TRBD1, the D call given in the table. TRBV21-1 is shown as a pseudogene. The CDR3 contains 17 residues. The CDR3 nucleotides are TGTGCCAGCAGCAAAAGGACGGCAGGGGGCCGACAGGGCATTCAGTACTTC. As protein: CASSKRTAGGRQGIQYF.

The chain recombines TRBV21-1 with TRBJ2-1; TRBD2, the table's D call, was not compared with the DNA. TRBV21-1 is deemed a pseudogene. This CDR3 has 19 amino acids. CDR3: CASSKESAGRDLLYNEQFF. DNA for the CDR3: TGTGCCAGCAGCAAAGAATCGGCGGGAAGGGATTTACTATACAATGAGCAGTTCTTC.

This chain connects TRBV3-1 (or the pseudogene TRBV3-2) to TRBJ1-4; possibly TRBD1 for D (6 bases). CDR1 is LGHDT, CDR2 YNNKEL, per germline (reference sequence). V dropped 5 bases and J dropped 0 bases, with 13 bases sitting between them. The CDR3 consists of 16 residues. In nucleotides, the CDR3 is TGTGCCAGCAGCGATGCCAACAGGGCAACTAATGAAAAACTGTTTTTT. Amino acid sequence: CASSDANRATNEKLFF.

CDR3 protein: CASSLRGRTETQYF. In DNA form, the CDR3 reads TGTGCCAGCAGCCTCAGGGGGCGGACGGAGACCCAGTACTTC. J is TRBJ2-5 and V is TRBV3-1 (or the pseudogene TRBV3-2); 8 nucleotides match TRBD1. Trimming took 4 bases from V and 5 from J; bases not matched to a gene: 6. The length of the CDR3 is 14 residues. Germline CDR1 LGHDT, CDR2 YNNKEL (reference sequence).

The genes are TRBV2 and TRBJ2-4; 8 bases are a match to TRBD1. Germline CDR1 and CDR2: SNHLY and FYNNEI. The CDR3 is 14 residues long. Unmatched junction bases numbered 8, after V lost 11 bases and J lost 2 bases. CDR3 sequence: CAQGAGNTKNIQYF. The DNA for the CDR3 is TGTGCCCAGGGGGCGGGAAATACCAAAAACATTCAGTACTTC. The full variable domain, in which reference TRBV2 and TRBJ2-4 provide the parts outside the CDR3, is EPEVTQTPSHQVTQMGQEVILRCVPISNHLYFYWYRQILGQKVEFLVSFYNNEISEKSEIFDDQFSVERPDGSNFTLKIRSTKLEDSAMYFCAQGAGNTKNIQYFGAGTRLSVL.

The chain combines TRBV5-1 with TRBJ2-7, with 7 bases identical to TRBD2. The CDR3 runs to 18 residues. V lost 0 bases and J lost 4; bases outside the gene matches: 16. In germline, CDR1 is SGHRS, CDR2 YFSETQ. CDR3 in amino acids: CASSLAPGSLGREYEQYV. The DNA of the CDR3 is TGCGCCAGCAGCTTGGCTCCTGGTTCGTTGGGGCGGGAGTACGAGCAGTACGTC.

The chain has TRBV5-5 and TRBJ1-4, with 10 nucleotides matching TRBD1. Trimming took 4 bases from V and 8 from J; bases not matched to a gene: 14. CDR3 length: 17 amino acids. Per germline, CDR1 SGHKS and CDR2 YYEKEE (reference sequence). CDR3 bases: TGTGCCAGCAGCCACGACCCTGACAGGGGGCAGGTGGAAAAACTGTTTTTT. Amino acid sequence: CASSHDPDRGQVEKLFF.

This chain uses TRBV2 with TRBJ2-3; 10 bases line up with TRBD2. J gave up 1 base and V 8 bases, and 3 bases lay outside the gene matches. This CDR3 has 14 amino acids. Germline-derived CDR1 and CDR2 are SNHLY and FYNNEI. CDR3 nucleotides: TGTGCCAGCCTCGGACTAGCGGGCACAGATACGCAGTATTTT. Translation: CASLGLAGTDTQYF.

CDR3 sequence: CASSEATGNYGYTF. The CDR3 region has the DNA TGTGCCAGCAGTGAAGCGACAGGGAACTATGGCTACACCTTC. The chain is built from TRBV6-1 and TRBJ1-2; 7 nucleotides align to TRBD1. V was pared by 0 bases and J by 2 bases, with 0 bases of the junction left unmatched. CDR1 MNHNS and CDR2 SASEGT come from the germline V gene. The CDR3 spans 14 residues.

This clone turned up a few times. The chain couples TRBV19 to TRBJ2-1; TRBD2 aligns across 11 bases. V shed 3 bases and J 8 bases; nucleotides not matched to a gene: 6. The length of the CDR3 is 15 residues. From germline, CDR1 is LNHDA and CDR2 SQIVND (reference sequence). CDR3 loop: CASSIGLAGGDEQFF. As DNA, the CDR3 is TGTGCCAGTAGTATTGGGCTAGCGGGAGGAGATGAGCAGTTCTTC.